The 19 T cell receptor beta chains given below trace back to one sample, sequenced in a study of CD8 T cells in Susac syndrome. An input of about 0.45 to 1 ug of RNA was subjected to reverse transcription using random hexamers. In TCRdb, the immunoSEQ multiplex PCR reads were re-called with MiXCR into one record per CDR3 protein. The sample consists of 150,000 to 200,000 distinct CDR3 sequences, approximately 95% of them appearing once. The sample was CD8+ T cells from PBMCs. The source is a human donor with multiple sclerosis.

The rearrangement uses TRBV4-1 and TRBJ2-2; 12 nucleotides line up with TRBD2. After removal of 3 bases from V and 5 bases from J, the junction contained 4 bases not matched to a gene. The CDR3 is made up of 16 amino acids. Germline CDR1 reads MGHRA; CDR2 reads YSYEKL. Here the CDR3 reads CASSQRLAGVTGELFF. The CDR3, as DNA: TGCGCCAGCAGCCAGAGACTAGCGGGAGTTACCGGGGAGCTGTTTTTT.

J is TRBJ1-1 and V is TRBV9; unclear D gene. The ends were cut back, 0 bases at V and 4 bases at J, with 7 bases in the middle. The CDR3 extends over 13 amino acids. Germline-derived CDR1 and CDR2 are SGDLS and YYNGEE. The CDR3 reads CASSVETGTEAFF. The DNA of the CDR3 is TGTGCCAGCAGCGTAGAAACGGGCACTGAAGCTTTCTTT.

The chain couples TRBV28 to TRBJ2-6, with 7 bases that match TRBD1. Germline CDR1 is MDHEN and CDR2 is SYDVKM. The CDR3 is 16 amino acids. V gave up 7 bases and J gave up 2 bases; unmatched junction bases: 8. Here the CDR3 DNA reads TGTGCCAGCACCAGGGACAGTAACCCTGGGGCCAACGTCCTGACTTTC. Its translation: CASTRDSNPGANVLTF.

The chain couples TRBV15 to TRBJ2-7; maybe TRBD1 (6 bases). The germline gives CDR1 LNHNV, CDR2 YYDKDF (reference sequence). V shed 4 bases and J shed 2 bases, with 9 bases lying between them. The CDR3 is 13 amino acids. In nucleotides, the CDR3 is TGTGCCACCAGCATAGGACAGCCCTACGAGCAGTACTTC. Protein product: CATSIGQPYEQYF.

J is TRBJ2-7 and V is TRBV25-1; weak D call: TRBD2 (6 bases). V lost 2 bases and J lost 7, with 6 bases in between. Germline V CDR1 and CDR2: MGHDK, SYGVNS. The CDR3 sequence is 11 residues long. The CDR3 spells CASSEGREQYF. The CDR3 nucleotides are TGTGCCAGCAGTGAAGGGAGGGAGCAGTACTTC.

The genes are TRBV7-9 and TRBJ1-2; D may be TRBD1 (5 bases). Trimming took 1 base from V and 6 from J, leaving 9 bases between them. CDR1 is SEHNR, CDR2 FQNEAQ, per germline (reference sequence). CDR3 size: 13 residues. CDR3 sequence: CASSLGGTDGYTF. As DNA, the CDR3 is TGTGCCAGCAGCTTAGGGGGGACGGATGGCTACACCTTC.

The sample holds one count of this clonotype. The J gene is TRBJ2-3, the V gene TRBV9, with D possibly TRBD2 on 6 matching bases. Trimming stripped 4 bases from V and 4 bases from J, with 13 bases between. Germline CDR1 SGDLS, CDR2 YYNGEE. The CDR3 sequence is 14 residues long. Written as DNA, the CDR3 is TGTGCCAGCAGCTCCTCGGGGGAGGCAGATACGCAGTATTTT. This sequence encodes CASSSSGEADTQYF.

The chain employs TRBV3-1 and TRBJ2-3, with 9 bases matching TRBD2. There are 16 residues in the CDR3. Germline assignment: CDR1 LGHDT and CDR2 YNNKEL (reference sequence). With 5 bases clipped from V and 4 bases from J, the junction kept 10 bases outside the gene matches. The CDR3 is CASSFSPGLAPDTQYF. The CDR3 DNA sequence: TGTGCCAGCAGCTTCTCCCCGGGACTAGCTCCAGATACGCAGTATTTT.

This CDR3 is CSVVLAGAYEQYF. In nucleotides, the CDR3 is TGCAGCGTTGTGCTGGCGGGAGCCTACGAGCAGTACTTC. The chain combines TRBV29-1 with TRBJ2-7, with 7 bases identical to TRBD2. The CDR3 covers 13 residues. The V gene's germline CDR1 is SQVTM and CDR2 ANQGSEA. The ends lost 4 bases at V and 2 bases at J; junction bases unmatched: 5.

This chain joins TRBV11-2 and TRBJ2-4; TRBD1 might be the D (5 bases). Germline loops: CDR1 SGHAT, CDR2 FQNNGV. The V gene lost 6 bases and the J gene lost 9 bases, with 24 bases spanning the gap. There are 16 residues in the CDR3. CDR3 sequence (DNA): TGTGCCAGCAGTCCAGGGCGGACGGAGCTTTCGGGCATTCAGTACTTC. As protein: CASSPGRTELSGIQYF.

The rearrangement joins TRBV27 to TRBJ2-1, with D unresolved. The CDR3 extends over 15 amino acids. Germline V gives CDR1 MNHEY, CDR2 SMNVEV (reference sequence). Trimming took 4 bases from V and 6 from J, leaving 16 bases between them. The CDR3 protein is CASSSPPPSINEQFF. CDR3 in DNA: TGTGCCAGCAGTTCCCCGCCCCCCAGTATCAATGAGCAGTTCTTC.

This chain joins TRBV27 and TRBJ2-1; D might be TRBD2 (6 bases). The V and J ends lost 6 bases and 0 bases respectively, with 12 bases between them. The CDR3 contains 15 residues. CDR1 is MNHEY and CDR2 is SMNVEV in the germline V gene (reference sequence). The CDR3 loop reads CASSHDGSSYNEQFF. The CDR3 region has the DNA TGTGCCAGCAGCCATGACGGGAGCTCCTACAATGAGCAGTTCTTC.

CDR3 residues: CASSLASGWNQPQHF. CDR3 nucleotides: TGTGCCAGCAGCTTAGCATCCGGTTGGAATCAGCCCCAGCATTTT. The gene calls are TRBV7-8 and TRBJ1-5; D gene ambiguous. The CDR3 has 15 residues. The V gene lost 0 bases and the J gene lost 4 bases, with 10 bases spanning the gap. Germline V gene data show CDR1 as SGHVS and CDR2 as FQNEAQ.

The chain is built from TRBV5-6 and TRBJ2-5; D is uncertain. Trimming left V 4 bases short and J 9 bases short, with 13 bases between. Germline-derived CDR1 and CDR2 are SGHDT and YYEEEE. The CDR3 totals 12 residues. The CDR3 is CASSQRWVSQYF. The CDR3, as DNA: TGTGCCAGCAGCCAACGATGGGTATCCCAGTACTTC.

The rearrangement joins TRBV29-1 to TRBJ1-4; no clear D gene. Per germline, CDR1 SQVTM and CDR2 ANQGSEA. V dropped 7 bases and J dropped 3 bases, with 6 bases sitting between them. The CDR3 sequence is 11 residues long. The CDR3 DNA reads TGCAGCGCAAAAGCTAATGAAAAACTGTTTTTT. This encodes CSAKANEKLFF.

This chain connects TRBV7-6 to TRBJ1-6; a possible D gene is TRBD1 (5 bases). V gave up 1 base and J gave up 7 bases, with 8 bases separating them. CDR1 is SGHVS, CDR2 FNYEAQ, per germline. This CDR3 region has 14 residues. DNA for the CDR3: TGTGCCAGCAGCTTAGGGGACGGCAATTCACCCCTCCACTTT. Amino acid sequence: CASSLGDGNSPLHF.

The V call is TRBV7-9, the J call TRBJ1-5, with D possibly matching TRBD1 (6 bases). Per the germline V gene, CDR1 is SEHNR and CDR2 is FQNEAQ (reference sequence). Trimming took 5 bases from V and 4 from J, leaving 15 bases between them. The CDR3 extends over 15 amino acids. CDR3 DNA: TGTGCCAGCAGCCCCCCCGGGGGCCCTAATCAGCCCCAGCATTTT. It encodes CASSPPGGPNQPQHF. Together with reference TRBV7-9 and TRBJ1-5, the CDR3 gives the full variable domain: DTGVSQNPRHKITKRGQNVTFRCDPISEHNRLYWYRQTLGQGPEFLTYFQNEAQLEKSRLLSDRFSAERPKGSFSTLEIQRTEQGDSAMYLCASSPPGGPNQPQHFGDGTRLSIL.

The V call is TRBV20-1, the J call TRBJ2-3, with D perhaps assigned TRBD1 or TRBD2 (5 bases each). This CDR3 spans 15 amino acids. The ends were cut back, 5 bases at V and 5 bases at J, with 20 bases in the middle. CDR1 and CDR2 (germline): DFQATT, SNEGSKA (reference sequence). CDR3 nucleotide sequence: TGCAGTGCTGACGACGTGGGGGTATTGGGAGATACGCAGTATTTT. Amino acids: CSADDVGVLGDTQYF.

This chain joins TRBV13 and TRBJ2-2; tentative D call: TRBD2 (6 bases). Between the trimmed V and J ends, which lost 4 bases and 5 bases, there was a span of 11 bases. Germline V lookup: CDR1 PRHDT, CDR2 FYEKMQ (reference sequence). The CDR3 runs 14 residues. Here the CDR3 reads CASSSLSGTGELFF. The CDR3 DNA is TGTGCCAGCAGCTCGTTGAGCGGGACCGGGGAGCTGTTTTTT.